This TCR beta chain was obtained from a study of OX40 agonist ivuxolimab in advanced cancers. Study at large: The diagnoses of dose-escalation patients were hepatocellular carcinoma, melanoma, renal cell or head and neck cancer.

Clones were sequenced by immunoSEQ multiplex PCR, and TCRdb holds only the in-frame ones, with some missing. The sample contains approximately 25,000 clones, 70% to 90% of which appear only once. The CDR3 has 11 residues. In germline, CDR1 is LNHDA, CDR2 SQIVND (reference sequence). Details on this clone: The junction does not match germline at one end; this may be a read error.

The origin of this receptor is an adult with an advanced solid tumor such as melanoma, head and neck, liver or kidney cancer. The sequencing used CD4+ or CD8+ T cells sorted from blood, collected in a trial of the OX40 agonist ivuxolimab. The V call is TRBV19, the J call TRBJ1-1; no definite D call. CDR3 nucleotide sequence: TGTGCCAGCAGTATCCTGCATGAAGCTTTCTTT. This encodes CASSILHEAFF.